The T cell receptor beta chain described here comes from a study of siplizumab effects on memory and regulatory T cells. General study findings and limits: The study found that siplizumab significantly reduced alloreactive sequences traceable to unstimulated CD4+ memory cells. Apparently key alloresponse contributors, naive T cells also seemed more diverse than memory cells.

In each sample, about 10^5 TCR templates were assayed. Generated by immunoSEQ multiplex PCR, the TCRdb table keeps only in-frame clones and is missing some. The repertoire holds 95,000 to 130,000 clones, with 90% to 95% as singletons. Turning to this clone: The target antigen is unknown.

The sample comprised non-Treg CD4+ T cells sorted from blood. The receptor comes from a human donor in good health.

Written as DNA, the CDR3 is TGTGCCAGCAGTGAAGTTATGAACACTGAAGCTTTCTTT. Translated: CASSEVMNTEAFF. V usage is TRBV6-1 and J usage is TRBJ1-1; D is undetermined. This CDR3 has 13 residues. Between the trimmed V and J ends, which lost 1 base and 0 bases, there was a span of 3 bases. Per the germline V gene, CDR1 is MNHNS and CDR2 is SASEGT.